The 32 T cell receptor beta chains presented below share a single source sample, sequenced in a study of CD8+ T cells in alopecia areata (dated by TCRdb to 2017 to 2018). Interpreted using the paper, the treatment or condition label stands for: oral pan-JAK inhibitor, 5-10 mg twice daily. The library was prepared using the immunoSEQ multiplex PCR assay. RNA was extracted from all samples and reverse transcribed into cDNA as template for TCR sequencing. Sourced from immuneACCESS, this table was stored by TCRdb with only in-frame sequences that have V and J called. A share of the clones is absent; for the studies checked, an unresolved V gene accounts for under half, and the remainder has no known explanation. This sample lists approximately 100,000 clones; roughly 56% were detected once. Over 15% of the sample goes to the ten largest clones. The sample in question was CD8+ T cells sorted from blood, obtained at approximately week 56, from a patient treated with tofacitinib. The receptors here all came from a human donor with alopecia areata.

The chain employs TRBV27 and TRBJ2-7, with 10 bases matching TRBD1. V lost 0 bases and J lost 5; bases outside the gene matches: 4. CDR3 length: 15 residues. Germline values: CDR1 MNHEY, CDR2 SMNVEV (reference sequence). The CDR3 is CASSLSTGGLNEQYF. Written as DNA, the CDR3 is TGTGCCAGCAGTTTATCGACAGGGGGCCTGAACGAGCAGTACTTC.

The sample holds a few counts of this clone. The chain carries TRBV4-1 and TRBJ2-2; possible D gene TRBD2, 6 bases. This CDR3 region has 17 residues. Germline CDR1 is MGHRA and CDR2 is YSYEKL. V was shortened by 1 base and J by 1 base, with 13 bases between the two germline ends. The CDR3 DNA reads TGCGCCAGCAGCCAAGTCCCCCTAGCGCTGAACACCGGGGAGCTGTTTTTT. This codes for CASSQVPLALNTGELFF.

The chain is built from TRBV23-1 and TRBJ2-7, with D unclear. TRBV23-1 is annotated as an ORF whose role is uncertain. The CDR3 consists of 14 residues. With 3 bases removed from V and 6 bases from J, the gap between germline ends came to 15 bases. CDR3 protein: CASSQAKTLCEQYF. As DNA, the CDR3 is TGCGCCAGCAGTCAGGCTAAAACTCTCTGCGAGCAGTACTTC.

CDR3 amino acids: CASTIRDSSNQPQHF. The CDR3 DNA reads as TGTGCCAGTACCATCCGGGACAGTAGCAATCAGCCCCAGCATTTT. This chain connects TRBV19 to TRBJ1-5; 7 bases map to TRBD1. J gave up 0 bases and V 7 bases, and 6 bases lay outside the gene matches. Looked up from germline, CDR1 is LNHDA and CDR2 is SQIVND (reference sequence). The CDR3 extends over 15 amino acids.

This clone was detected a few times. The chain combines TRBV7-9 with TRBJ1-5, with a possible D match to TRBD1 (5 bases). The CDR3 extends over 14 amino acids. The ends were cut back, 2 bases at V and 2 bases at J, with 7 bases in the middle. Germline loops: CDR1 SEHNR, CDR2 FQNEAQ (reference sequence). The CDR3 nucleotides read TGTGCCAGCAGCTTACAGGGAGGCAATCAGCCCCAGCATTTT. Translation: CASSLQGGNQPQHF.

The gene calls are TRBV12-5 and TRBJ2-1, with 8 bases aligning to TRBD2. Germline V lookup: CDR1 LGHNT, CDR2 FRNRAP. V shed 3 bases, J shed 7 bases, and the junction held 8 bases outside the gene matches. This CDR3 region has 15 residues. DNA for the CDR3: TGTGCTAGTGGTTTACCCCCGGGACTAGTGAATGAGCAGTTCTTC. Its translation is CASGLPPGLVNEQFF.

This rearrangement joins TRBV15 to TRBJ1-4; D uncertain. Germline CDR1 LNHNV, CDR2 YYDKDF (reference sequence). Trimming removed 3 bases from V and 0 bases from J, with 8 bases in between. The CDR3 has 15 amino acids. The CDR3 here is CATSSGRATNEKLFF. As DNA, the CDR3 is TGTGCCACCAGCAGCGGCCGGGCAACTAATGAAAAACTGTTTTTT. Filled out from reference TRBV15 and TRBJ1-4, the complete variable domain reads DAMVIQNPRYQVTQFGKPVTLSCSQTLNHNVMYWYQQKSSQAPKLLFHYYDKDFNNEADTPDNFQSRRPNTSFCFLDIRSPGLGDTAMYLCATSSGRATNEKLFFGSGTQLSVL.

This sequence joins TRBV6-5 and TRBJ1-4; 11 bases are shared with TRBD1. V gave up 6 bases and J gave up 4 bases; unmatched junction bases: 7. The CDR3 contains 16 residues. Germline values: CDR1 MNHEY, CDR2 SVGAGI. CDR3 DNA sequence: TGTGCCAGCAGCTACCGGGACAGGGGGTTTAATGAAAAACTGTTTTTT. Amino acids: CASSYRDRGFNEKLFF.

This clone was seen a single time. The rearrangement links TRBV29-1 to TRBJ2-7; D not certain. The CDR3 spans 15 residues. With 7 bases removed from V and 0 bases from J, the gap between germline ends came to 19 bases. The germline gives CDR1 SQVTM, CDR2 ANQGSEA. CDR3 protein: CSALRLTYPSYEQYF. The CDR3 coding sequence is TGCAGCGCCCTACGCTTGACGTACCCCTCCTACGAGCAGTACTTC.

On this clone itself: Within the sample, other DNA sequences also encode this same CDR3. The chain employs TRBV30 and TRBJ2-5; D remains unclear. This CDR3 contains 11 residues. Trimming took off 0 bases at V and 5 bases at J, with 4 bases between the two ends. Per germline, CDR1 GTSNPN and CDR2 SVGIG (reference sequence). The CDR3: CAWSVGETQYF. CDR3 in DNA: TGTGCCTGGAGTGTAGGGGAGACCCAGTACTTC.

This chain connects TRBV7-3 to TRBJ2-7, with D possibly being TRBD1 (6 bases). The CDR3 has 14 amino acids. CDR1 is SGHTA, CDR2 FQGTGA, per germline. The V gene lost 2 bases and the J gene lost 4 bases, with 12 bases spanning the gap. The CDR3 DNA reads TGTGCCAGCAGCTTAGGTGGGACACAGTACGAGCAGTACTTC. Translated, it gives CASSLGGTQYEQYF.

This sequence joins TRBV18 and TRBJ2-4, with D possibly being TRBD1 or TRBD2 (6 bases each). This CDR3 is 14 amino acids long. With 3 bases removed from V and 8 bases from J, the gap between germline ends came to 14 bases. Germline V CDR1 and CDR2: KGHSH, LQKENI. For the CDR3, the DNA is TGTGCCAGCTCACCTACAGGGAGGCGGGACATTCAGTACTTC. Residues: CASSPTGRRDIQYF.

This sequence joins TRBV30 and TRBJ2-3, with 8 nucleotides matching TRBD2. The V gene end was trimmed by 2 bases and the J gene end by 4 bases; junction bases not matched to a gene: 11. The CDR3 loop spans 16 amino acids. Germline V gene lookup returns CDR1 GTSNPN and CDR2 SVGIG (reference sequence). The CDR3 region is CAWSRGWRGAADTQYF. The CDR3 region has the DNA TGTGCCTGGAGTCGGGGTTGGCGGGGGGCGGCAGATACGCAGTATTTT.

This clone has only a few counts. V gene TRBV4-2 combines with J gene TRBJ2-3; 10 bases align to TRBD2. V lost 2 bases and J lost 3; bases outside the gene matches: 11. Germline assignment: CDR1 LGHNA and CDR2 YNFKEQ. The CDR3 runs to 18 residues. CDR3 in DNA: TGTGCCAGCAGCCAATGGCTAGCGGGGGCACGAGGTACAGATACGCAGTATTTT. It codes for CASSQWLAGARGTDTQYF.

The genes are TRBV11-3 and TRBJ2-5, with a possible D match to TRBD2 (6 bases). V was pared by 4 bases and J by 0 bases, with 18 bases between. Germline-derived CDR1 and CDR2 are SGHNT and YENEEA. The CDR3 runs to 17 residues. The CDR3 region is CASSSPRDSRYQETQYF. The CDR3 DNA is TGTGCCAGCAGCTCTCCCAGGGACTCTCGGTACCAAGAGACCCAGTACTTC.

This sequence joins TRBV27 and TRBJ2-1; 15 nucleotides line up with TRBD2. The CDR3 consists of 14 residues. Germline loops: CDR1 MNHEY, CDR2 SMNVEV (reference sequence). Trimming cost V 8 bases and J 5 bases; bases outside gene matches: 1. CDR3 sequence: CASGLAGGNNEQFF. CDR3 nucleotides: TGTGCCAGCGGACTAGCGGGGGGGAACAATGAGCAGTTCTTC.

The chain joins TRBV5-1 to TRBJ1-1, with D uncertain. V lost 0 bases, J lost 9 bases, and 12 bases lay in between. This CDR3 is built from 13 residues. In germline, CDR1 is SGHRS, CDR2 YFSETQ. The CDR3 coding sequence is TGCGCCAGCAGCTTGGCCTCGGGGAGGCAAGCTTTCTTT. Its translation is CASSLASGRQAFF.

The chain links TRBV30 to TRBJ2-5; TRBD1 might be the D (6 bases). Germline V lookup: CDR1 GTSNPN, CDR2 SVGIG (reference sequence). Trimming took 0 bases from V and 7 from J, leaving 18 bases between them. This CDR3 spans 15 amino acids. CDR3 residues: CAWSVRQGIGGTQYF. As DNA, the CDR3 is TGTGCCTGGAGTGTACGTCAGGGGATCGGTGGGACCCAGTACTTC.

This clone has a single count. The gene calls are TRBV29-1 and TRBJ1-2; no firm D call. CDR3 size: 15 residues. Per the germline V gene, CDR1 is SQVTM and CDR2 is ANQGSEA. Deletions cut 0 bases from V and 3 bases from J, with 14 bases between. The CDR3 reads CSVEDQSFEDYGYTF. The CDR3 DNA sequence: TGCAGCGTTGAAGATCAGTCTTTCGAGGACTATGGCTACACCTTC.

The chain is built from TRBV11-2 and TRBJ2-5; D unresolved. The V end was cut by 2 bases, the J end by 0 bases, with 16 bases between. The CDR3 sequence is 17 residues long. Germline loops: CDR1 SGHAT, CDR2 FQNNGV. CDR3 coding DNA: TGTGCCAGCAGCTTAAGCCGAATACCTCCGTACCAAGAGACCCAGTACTTC. Translation gives CASSLSRIPPYQETQYF.

The chain couples TRBV30 to TRBJ1-4; TRBD1 matches at 11 bases. The CDR3 is made up of 15 amino acids. Trimming removed 1 base from V and 8 bases from J; junction bases left unmatched: 6. Germline values: CDR1 GTSNPN, CDR2 SVGIG (reference sequence). The CDR3 nucleotides are TGTGCCTGGAGTGGCTGGACAGGGGGCATGGAAAAACTGTTTTTT. Its translation: CAWSGWTGGMEKLFF.

The J gene is TRBJ1-1, the V gene TRBV7-9, with 10 bases identical to TRBD1. V was clipped by 11 bases and J by 3 bases; unmatched bases: 9. The CDR3 is 14 residues long. From germline, CDR1 is SEHNR and CDR2 FQNEAQ (reference sequence). The CDR3 spells CAGETGTGDTEAFF. CDR3 DNA: TGTGCCGGGGAAACCGGGACAGGGGACACTGAAGCTTTCTTT.

The J gene is TRBJ2-1, the V gene TRBV13; possibly TRBD2 for D (8 bases). CDR1 PRHDT and CDR2 FYEKMQ come from the germline V gene (reference sequence). The CDR3 is made up of 17 amino acids. Trimming removed 4 bases at V and 5 bases at J, with 21 bases between. The CDR3 protein is CASSSRTGGRINNEQFF. DNA of the CDR3: TGTGCCAGCAGCTCCCGGACAGGCGGGAGGATAAACAATGAGCAGTTCTTC.

This clone came up a few times. The chain is built from TRBV5-4 and TRBJ2-5, with D tentatively TRBD2 (5 bases). The V gene lost 1 base and the J gene lost 2 bases, with 6 bases spanning the gap. The CDR3 spans 13 residues. Germline CDR1 is SGHNT and CDR2 is YYREEE (reference sequence). The chain's CDR3 is CASSLRGQETQYF. DNA for the CDR3: TGTGCCAGCAGCTTGCGGGGTCAAGAGACCCAGTACTTC.

This clone was seen repeatedly, ten times or more. The gene calls are TRBV5-6 and TRBJ1-2; D is unresolved. V lost 0 bases, J lost 5 bases, and 14 bases lay in between. CDR3 size: 15 residues. Germline CDR1 and CDR2: SGHDT and YYEEEE. CDR3: CASSLDRAGQYGYTF. The CDR3 coding sequence is TGTGCCAGCAGCTTGGACCGGGCAGGTCAATATGGCTACACCTTC.

The chain couples TRBV14 to TRBJ1-1; the D is unclear. Trimming left V 4 bases short and J 0 bases short, with 15 bases between. This CDR3 comprises 16 residues. Germline assignment: CDR1 SGHDN and CDR2 FVKESK. The CDR3 bases are TGTGCCAGCAGCCCCAGGAGCATGCGGATGAACACTGAAGCTTTCTTT. Its translation: CASSPRSMRMNTEAFF. The whole variable domain, filled in from reference TRBV14 and TRBJ1-1, reads EAGVTQFPSHSVIEKGQTVTLRCDPISGHDNLYWYRRVMGKEIKFLLHFVKESKQDESGMPNNRFLAERTGGTYSTLKVQPAELEDSGVYFCASSPRSMRMNTEAFFGQGTRLTVV.

The chain joins TRBV5-6 to TRBJ1-2; TRBD1 aligns across 7 bases. Trimming at V came to 5 bases and at J to 7 bases, leaving 17 bases not matched to a gene. Germline V lookup: CDR1 SGHDT, CDR2 YYEEEE. This CDR3 has 16 residues. The CDR3 here is CASRPPRGGVISGYTF. CDR3 DNA: TGTGCCAGCAGACCCCCCCGAGGGGGCGTTATTAGTGGCTACACCTTC. Combining the CDR3 with reference TRBV5-6 and TRBJ1-2 gives the whole variable domain DAGVTQSPTHLIKTRGQQVTLRCSPKSGHDTVSWYQQALGQGPQFIFQYYEEEERQRGNFPDRFSGHQFPNYSSELNVNALLLGDSALYLCASRPPRGGVISGYTFGSGTRLTVV.

This chain connects TRBV15 to TRBJ2-7, with a weak D call TRBD1 (6 bases). The V and J ends lost 3 bases and 4 bases respectively, with 13 bases between them. The CDR3 has 14 residues. Germline CDR1 and CDR2: LNHNV and YYDKDF (reference sequence). CDR3 sequence: CATSSSGVGYEQYF. The CDR3, as DNA: TGTGCCACCAGCAGCTCAGGGGTTGGTTACGAGCAGTACTTC.

The chain combines TRBV29-1 with TRBJ1-2, with D hard to call. V was shortened by 5 bases and J by 8 bases, with 27 bases between the two germline ends. CDR1 and CDR2 (germline): SQVTM, ANQGSEA. CDR3 length equals 16 residues. CDR3 sequence (DNA): TGCAGCGTTATTGTCTCGAGGACCCCGCCGGAATCGGGCTACACCTTC. Translated, it gives CSVIVSRTPPESGYTF. The variable domain in full, completed from reference TRBV29-1 and TRBJ1-2, reads SAVISQKPSRDICQRGTSLTIQCQVDSQVTMMFWYRQQPGQSLTLIATANQGSEATYESGFVIDKFPISRPNLTFSTLTVSNMSPEDSSIYLCSVIVSRTPPESGYTFGSGTRLTVV.

The chain employs TRBV7-9 and TRBJ1-1; the D gene is possibly TRBD1 (5 bases). The germline gives CDR1 SEHNR, CDR2 FQNEAQ (reference sequence). V gave up 11 bases and J gave up 1 base, with 17 bases separating them. The CDR3 runs to 14 residues. The CDR3, as DNA: TGTGCCGGCGAGGAGGGCAGGGCGAACACTGAAGCTTTCTTT. Protein product: CAGEEGRANTEAFF.

This clone occurred a few times. The rearrangement uses TRBV10-3 and TRBJ1-2, with D possibly being TRBD1 (6 bases). This CDR3 comprises 13 residues. CDR1 ENHRY and CDR2 SYGVKD come from the germline V gene. The germline V and J ends were trimmed by 3 bases and 6 bases, with 11 bases remaining between them. Here the CDR3 reads CAISDQGLDGYTF. The DNA for the CDR3 is TGTGCCATCAGTGATCAGGGGTTAGATGGCTACACCTTC.

This clone has a handful of counts. This chain uses TRBV4-1 with TRBJ2-7; unclear D gene. The CDR3 covers 13 residues. Trimming took off 8 bases at V and 1 base at J, with 12 bases between the two ends. In germline, CDR1 is MGHRA, CDR2 YSYEKL. CDR3 loop: CASSETGSYEQYF. The CDR3 DNA sequence: TGCGCCAGCTCTGAAACTGGGTCCTACGAGCAGTACTTC.